The rows below give T cell receptor beta chains drawn from one sample of a study of T cell responses to AZD1222 COVID-19 vaccine. TCRdb's copy holds only in-frame clones and misses some; the assay was immunoSEQ multiplex PCR. The sample has 53,000 or so clones; approximately 86% are singletons. The material sequenced was peripheral blood, taken 28 days after the second AZD1222 dose. The source of these receptors is an adult who received the AZD1222 COVID-19 vaccine. Both conserved end residues are part of each CDR3. D genes are given only for firm matches. Not every row has a clone size; where given, it reads once, few, many or a size class.

cdr3_nt cdr3_aa v_call clone_size d_call j_call
TGTGCCAGCTCACCCTTCGGGGGCTTTAATTACGAGCAGTACTTC CASSPFGGFNYEQYF TRBV18 . . TRBJ2-7
TGTGCCAGCAGCTTAGCTCTCGCGGACTACAATGAGCAGTTCTTC CASSLALADYNEQFF TRBV7-7 once . TRBJ2-1
TGCGCCAGCAGCCCCGGGGCGGAGAACACCGGGGAGCTGTTTTTT CASSPGAENTGELFF TRBV5-1 . . TRBJ2-2
TGTGCCAGCAGCTCCTACCGGGACAGGGTCACTGAAGCTTTCTTT CASSSYRDRVTEAFF TRBV11-1 . TRBD1 TRBJ1-1
TGTGCCAGCAGCTTAGTCCCAATTGGCTCCGGGGAGCTGTTTTTT CASSLVPIGSGELFF TRBV7-9 . . TRBJ2-2
TGTGCCAGCAGCTTAGCTAGGGACAGTACCGAGCAGTACTTC CASSLARDSTEQYF TRBV7-9 . TRBD1 TRBJ2-7
TGTGCCAGTGGGACAGAGAACACTGAAGCTTTCTTT CASGTENTEAFF TRBV5-4 few TRBD1 TRBJ1-1
TGTGCTAGTGGTTCGGTGACAGGGCCTGCAACAGATACGCAGTATTTT CASGSVTGPATDTQYF TRBV12-5 . TRBD1 TRBJ2-3
TGCGCCAGCAGCTTCCATCCGGGACTAGCGGGAGGCGCCACCTACGAGCAGTACTTC CASSFHPGLAGGATYEQYF TRBV5-1 . TRBD2 TRBJ2-7
TGTGCCAGCAGTTCGTCCCTAATCTATGGCTACACCTTC CASSSSLIYGYTF TRBV28 . . TRBJ1-2
TGTGCCAGCAGGAAGGGCCAAAACACCGGGGAGCTGTTTTTT CASRKGQNTGELFF TRBV6-5 . . TRBJ2-2
TGTGCCACCAGCAGACAGCCCATGAACACTGAAGCTTTCTTT CATSRQPMNTEAFF TRBV15 once . TRBJ1-1
TGTGCCACTAAGAATAGGTCGAACACCGGGGAGCTGTTTTTT CATKNRSNTGELFF TRBV15 . . TRBJ2-2
TGTGCCAGTGACAGAAACAATGAGCAGTTCTTC CASDRNNEQFF TRBV21-1 . . TRBJ2-1
TGTGCCAGCAGTTTACGGCCGGACCGGAGCGACGAGCAGTACTTC CASSLRPDRSDEQYF TRBV27 . . TRBJ2-7
TGTGCCAGCAGACTGGACAGGGTCACTGAAGCTTTCTTT CASRLDRVTEAFF TRBV2 . TRBD1 TRBJ1-1
TGTGCCAGAAGTCTACTCGCGTGGCTACACACCGGGGAGCTGTTTTTT CARSLLAWLHTGELFF TRBV5-3 . . TRBJ2-2
TGTGCCAGCAGTCGACAGTTTCTCGGGGAGACCCAGTACTTC CASSRQFLGETQYF TRBV6-2/TRBV6-3 few . TRBJ2-5
TGTGCCAGCAGTGAAGGGGGATATGGCTACACCTTC CASSEGGYGYTF TRBV2 few . TRBJ1-2
TGTGCCATCAGTGGGGGAGGTTCCACTAATGAAAAACTGTTTTTT CAISGGGSTNEKLFF TRBV10-3 once . TRBJ1-4
TGTGCCAGCAGTGCCCCGAGCGGGAGGCAAGAGACCCAGTACTTC CASSAPSGRQETQYF TRBV28 . TRBD2 TRBJ2-5
TGTGCCTGGAGTTTACTAGCGGATACCTACGAGCAGTACTTC CAWSLLADTYEQYF TRBV30 . TRBD2 TRBJ2-7
TGCACCAGCAGCCGAGTGGCGGCCCCCTACGAGCAGTACTTC CTSSRVAAPYEQYF TRBV1 . . TRBJ2-7
TGTGCCAGCAGCCAATACCGAGGGGACAGGGGTCGCGAGCAGTACTTC CASSQYRGDRGREQYF TRBV21-1 . . TRBJ2-7
TGTGCCAGTAGCGGGAGGTCAGATACGCAGTATTTT CASSGRSDTQYF TRBV19 . TRBD2 TRBJ2-3